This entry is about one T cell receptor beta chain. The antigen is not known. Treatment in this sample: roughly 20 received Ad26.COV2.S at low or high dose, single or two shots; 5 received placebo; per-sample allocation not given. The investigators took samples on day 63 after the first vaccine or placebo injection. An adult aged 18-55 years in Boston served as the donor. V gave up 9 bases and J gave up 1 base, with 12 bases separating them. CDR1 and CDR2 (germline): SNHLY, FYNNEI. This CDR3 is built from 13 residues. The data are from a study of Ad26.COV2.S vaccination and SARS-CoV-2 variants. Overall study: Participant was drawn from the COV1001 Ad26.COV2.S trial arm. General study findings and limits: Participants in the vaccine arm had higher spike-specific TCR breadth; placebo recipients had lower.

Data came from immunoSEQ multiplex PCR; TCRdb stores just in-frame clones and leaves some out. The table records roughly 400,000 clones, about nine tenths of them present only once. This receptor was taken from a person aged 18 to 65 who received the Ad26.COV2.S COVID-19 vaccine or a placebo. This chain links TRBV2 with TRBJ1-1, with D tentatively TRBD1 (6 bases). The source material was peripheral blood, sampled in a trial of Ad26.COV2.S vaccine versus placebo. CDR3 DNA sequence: TGTGCCAGGACGGACAGTTCGAACACTGAAGCTTTCTTT. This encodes CARTDSSNTEAFF.